The entry below gives a single T cell receptor (beta chain) sequence along with its context. The antigen it recognizes is unknown. No base-level quality is on record; no much larger clone is a single base apart. CD4+ CD45RA- CD25- cells were sorted as memory conventional CD4 T cells. Whether a tumor-draining lymph node counted as invaded or non-invaded depended on the presence or absence of metastatic tumor cells. Before staining and sorting, T cells were pre-enriched using a Miltenyi Pan T Cell isolation kit. Immunohistochemistry for estrogen receptor, progesterone receptor, HER2 and Ki-67 was used to characterize the primary tumors. Fresh surgical tissue was processed within a few hours after surgery by being cut into small fragments. The tissue fragments were digested enzymatically for approximately 19 minutes with Liberase TL plus DNase and were then passed through a 40-micrometer strainer. After DAPI live/dead staining, sorting was performed on a BD FACS Aria II with about 96-99% purity. Sorted cells were lysed in TCL buffer, and RNA was purified using a Norgen Single Cell RNA purification kit that included DNase treatment.

The junction shows trimming of 3 bases on V and 3 bases on J, plus 11 bases between the germline ends. The cysteine opens and the phenylalanine closes a CDR3 of 14 amino acids. Just CDR3 DNA is preserved here, 42 bases in frame from base 1. The sample is drawn from a study of draining lymph node invasion in breast cancer (dated by TCRdb to between 2020 and 2021). A note on the overall study: Histology and cytokeratin immunohistochemistry were used to diagnose nodal metastasis, and EpCAM/CD45 flow cytometry was used to confirm the diagnosis. In a separate targeted assay, bulk TCR-beta CDR3 sequencing compared sorted memory regulatory T cells and memory conventional CD4 T cells across breast cancer tissues. From every patient, the primary tumor plus matched non-invaded and tumor-invaded tumor-draining lymph nodes were collected, and both Treg and Tconv subsets were profiled. The separate targeted TCR sequencing included lymph nodes from five patients, and primary tumors were also sequenced for three of those five patients.

Libraries were made using bulk RNA-seq. Reads for this sample came from an Illumina HiSeq 2500. On the study's bioinformatics: In the separate targeted TCR-seq dataset, CDR3 sequences were extracted from raw reads and quantified using MiXCR version 2.1.5 with default parameters. Each TCR-beta clone in the separate targeted TCR-seq dataset was defined by the V gene, J gene and CDR3 sequence taken together. For the separate targeted TCR-seq dataset, clones with fewer than three counts were filtered out, after which only the 90% most strongly expressed clones in each sample were kept. For each tissue in the separate targeted TCR-seq dataset, Treg-Tconv overlap was calculated by dividing the number of shared clones by the total number of Treg clones and multiplying by 100. TCRdb passed the public sequencing reads through fastp at Q25 and MiXCR, retaining productive beta sequences. When rows share a CDR3 protein, they turn into one entry using the most common DNA and genes. The V and J calls and clone size are TCRdb's, not the authors'. The sample data list more than 3,000 distinct CDR3 sequences, and roughly 78% of these were observed just once. The top ten hold about 1.8% of the sample.

What the research found in general, with its limitations: Tracking the tumor top-100 clones was possible in just a couple of patients. Detection of some of the top 100 tumor clones in both invaded and non-invaded nodes suggests recirculation between tumor and draining nodes. TCRs shared between Treg and Tconv subsets were regarded as suggestive, but not proof, of a common clonal origin. Data could not resolve whether Treg conversion occurred in a given organ or whether converted Tregs recirculated between nodes and tumor. Roughly 13-22% of Treg TCRs were shared with Tconvs per tissue, interpreted as suggesting peripheral Treg induction. Across all tissues in the targeted TCR-seq data, Tregs appeared to be more clonally expanded than Tconvs, and both subsets showed lower diversity in tumor than in lymph nodes.

This TCR was recovered from a female donor with luminal breast cancer. The rearranged chain carries TRBV12-3 or TRBV12-4 and TRBJ1-1; the D gene is possibly TRBD1, with 6 bases matching. The sequenced sample was sorted memory CD4+ effector T cells from a lymph node. The sample's cell subset or site label is to be understood as: CD45RA-negative sorted CD4+ T cells (memory Tconv or effector/memory Treg). Here is the DNA: TGTGCCAGCAGTTTGGGGGCCACTTACACTGAAGCTTTCTTT. The resulting protein is CASSLGATYTEAFF.